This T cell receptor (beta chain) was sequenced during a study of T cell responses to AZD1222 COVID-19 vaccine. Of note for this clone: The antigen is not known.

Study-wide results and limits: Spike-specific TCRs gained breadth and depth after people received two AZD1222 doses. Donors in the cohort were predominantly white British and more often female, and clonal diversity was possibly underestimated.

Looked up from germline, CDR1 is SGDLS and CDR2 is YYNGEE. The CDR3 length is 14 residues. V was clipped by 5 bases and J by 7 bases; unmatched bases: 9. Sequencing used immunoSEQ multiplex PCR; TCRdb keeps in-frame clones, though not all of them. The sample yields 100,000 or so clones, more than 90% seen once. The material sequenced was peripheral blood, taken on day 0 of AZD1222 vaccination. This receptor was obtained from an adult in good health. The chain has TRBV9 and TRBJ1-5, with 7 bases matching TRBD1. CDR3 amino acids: CASSESGGLQPQHF. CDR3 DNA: TGTGCCAGCAGTGAATCAGGGGGGTTGCAGCCCCAGCATTTT.